The rows below give T cell receptor beta chains drawn from one sample of a study of PD-1 blockade in classical Hodgkin lymphoma. TCRdb's table, derived via immunoSEQ multiplex PCR, lists solely in-frame clones and lacks some. This sample carries 40,000 to 65,000 clones, roughly 86% of them seen once, and the ten largest clones take 6.5% to 8.5%. Material: peripheral blood mononuclear cells (PBMCs), obtained before the fourth cycle of nivolumab. Receptors were obtained from a human donor with classical Hodgkin lymphoma. CDR3s include the opening cysteine and the closing phenylalanine or tryptophan. The order of the fields is J gene, D gene, CDR3 length, clone size, V gene, CDR3 protein, CDR3 DNA. A D gene is named only where the DNA matches it firmly. Size is omitted from some rows. Given values are once, few, many or a class for expanded clones.

TRBJ2-7 | NA | 8 | NA | TRBV29-1 | CSVGGEYF | TGCAGCGTCGGCGGGGAGTACTTC
TRBJ1-1 | TRBD1 | 14 | NA | TRBV6-5 | CASSARGLNTEAFF | TGTGCCAGCAGTGCCAGGGGGCTCAACACTGAAGCTTTCTTT
TRBJ1-5 | NA | 15 | NA | TRBV19 | CASSIVGGGRQPQHF | TGTGCCAGTAGTATAGTAGGGGGTGGCCGGCAGCCCCAGCATTTT
TRBJ2-7 | NA | 12 | NA | TRBV27 | CASWDGTYEQYF | TGTGCCAGCTGGGACGGAACCTACGAGCAGTACTTC
TRBJ1-1 | NA | 15 | NA | TRBV6-8 | CATYKAGASNTEAFF | TGTGCCACCTATAAGGCAGGAGCCTCCAACACTGAAGCTTTCTTT
TRBJ1-2 | NA | 14 | NA | TRBV19 | CASTIGRFGHGYTF | TGTGCCAGTACCATTGGCAGGTTTGGGCATGGCTACACCTTC
TRBJ2-7 | NA | 13 | NA | TRBV28 | CASSPADTYEQYF | TGTGCCAGCAGTCCCGCGGACACCTACGAGCAGTACTTC
TRBJ2-1 | NA | 16 | NA | TRBV6-6 | CASSYLGVRLNNEQFF | TGTGCCAGCAGTTACCTGGGGGTAAGGCTTAACAATGAGCAGTTCTTC
TRBJ2-7 | NA | 14 | NA | TRBV28 | CASSLSLAQDEQYF | TGTGCCAGCAGTTTATCGCTAGCTCAGGACGAGCAGTACTTC
TRBJ2-1 | TRBD2 | 14 | NA | TRBV9 | CASSVGGRADEQFF | TGTGCCAGCAGCGTAGGCGGGAGGGCCGATGAGCAGTTCTTC
TRBJ1-5 | NA | 15 | few | TRBV6-5 | CASRLREDSNQPQHF | TGTGCCAGCAGACTCAGGGAGGATAGCAATCAGCCCCAGCATTTT
TRBJ1-5 | NA | 14 | few | TRBV6-6 | CASSYDGFGQPQHF | TGTGCCAGCAGTTACGATGGTTTCGGTCAGCCCCAGCATTTT
TRBJ1-2 | NA | 14 | few | TRBV4-3 | CASSQDAVNYGYTF | TGCGCCAGCAGCCAAGATGCAGTGAACTATGGCTACACCTTC
TRBJ1-2 | NA | 13 | few | TRBV5-5 | CASSLAGNYGYTF | TGTGCCAGCAGCCTGGCAGGGAACTATGGCTACACCTTC
TRBJ2-1 | NA | 13 | NA | TRBV6-1 | CASSEIPRDEQFF | TGTGCCAGCAGTGAAATCCCCCGGGATGAGCAGTTCTTC
TRBJ2-2 | NA | 14 | NA | TRBV5-4 | CASSLGGNTGELFF | TGTGCCAGCAGCTTAGGGGGAAACACCGGGGAGCTGTTTTTT
TRBJ1-1 | NA | 14 | NA | TRBV6-6 | CASSLRDRNTEAFF | TGTGCCAGCAGCCTAAGGGATAGGAACACTGAAGCTTTCTTT
TRBJ2-7 | TRBD2 | 15 | NA | TRBV9 | CASSVGTSGSYEQYF | TGTGCCAGCAGCGTTGGGACTAGCGGTTCCTACGAGCAGTACTTC
TRBJ2-6 | NA | 18 | NA | TRBV4-1 | CASSQEGGVGSGANVLTF | TGCGCCAGCAGCCAAGAAGGAGGAGTTGGCTCTGGGGCCAACGTCCTGACTTTC
TRBJ2-5 | NA | 12 | NA | TRBV2 | CASSDLEETQYF | TGTGCCAGCAGTGACTTGGAAGAGACCCAGTACTTC
TRBJ1-3 | NA | 14 | NA | TRBV28 | CASSLWGSGNTIYF | TGTGCCAGCAGTTTATGGGGGTCTGGAAACACCATATATTTT
TRBJ2-2 | NA | 11 | NA | TRBV20-1 | CSATDAGELFF | TGCAGTGCTACGGACGCCGGGGAGCTGTTTTTT
TRBJ2-2 | NA | 14 | NA | TRBV15 | CATSKQGLTGELFF | TGTGCCACCAGCAAACAGGGCCTCACCGGGGAGCTGTTTTTT
TRBJ1-2 | TRBD1 | 15 | NA | TRBV9 | CASSGPGGFNYGYTF | TGTGCCAGCAGCGGACCAGGGGGTTTTAACTATGGCTACACCTTC
TRBJ2-7 | TRBD2 | 14 | NA | TRBV27 | CASSLPGGHYEQYF | TGTGCCAGCAGTTTACCGGGAGGGCACTACGAGCAGTACTTC
TRBJ1-3 | NA | 14 | few | TRBV5-4 | CASSLDLSGNTIYF | TGTGCCAGCAGCCTGGACCTCTCTGGAAACACCATATATTTT
TRBJ2-4 | NA | 13 | few | TRBV6-5 | CASSYSSGNIQYF | TGTGCCAGCAGTTACTCCTCGGGGAACATTCAGTACTTC
TRBJ2-7 | NA | 13 | NA | TRBV10-3 | CAASPGEPYEQYF | TGTGCCGCCTCCCCCGGGGAACCCTACGAGCAGTACTTC
TRBJ1-1 | NA | 13 | NA | TRBV5-1 | CASSLDVVTEAFF | TGCGCCAGCAGCTTGGACGTGGTGACTGAAGCTTTCTTT
TRBJ2-3 | NA | 13 | NA | TRBV7-8 | CASSTEGLDTQYF | TGTGCCAGCAGCACAGAAGGACTAGATACGCAGTATTTT
TRBJ1-1 | NA | 15 | NA | TRBV11-2 | CASSTPQGRETEAFF | TGTGCCAGCAGCACCCCCCAGGGCAGGGAAACTGAAGCTTTCTTT
TRBJ2-7 | NA | 15 | NA | TRBV5-1 | CASSLGGVSSYEQYF | TGCGCCAGCAGCTTGGGCGGGGTTAGCTCCTACGAGCAGTACTTC
TRBJ1-4 | NA | 13 | NA | TRBV23-1 | CASSQGRAEKLFF | TGCGCCAGCAGTCAAGGGCGTGCGGAAAAACTGTTTTTT
TRBJ2-7 | TRBD1 | 17 | NA | TRBV5-1 | CASSLLPWGQSPYEQYF | TGCGCCAGCAGCTTGCTACCCTGGGGACAGTCACCCTACGAGCAGTACTTC
TRBJ1-2 | TRBD1 | 13 | NA | TRBV5-4 | CASSTNRGGGYTF | TGTGCCAGCAGCACAAACAGGGGGGGAGGCTACACCTTC
TRBJ1-5 | NA | 14 | NA | TRBV28 | CASSLRGRGQPQHF | TGTGCCAGCAGTTTAAGGGGTCGTGGTCAGCCCCAGCATTTT
TRBJ2-1 | TRBD2 | 16 | NA | TRBV2 | CASSVPTSGSIHEQFF | TGTGCCAGCAGTGTACCGACTAGCGGGAGTATTCATGAGCAGTTCTTC
TRBJ2-7 | TRBD2 | 11 | NA | TRBV6-1 | CASRSGASQYF | TGTGCCAGCAGGAGCGGGGCCTCGCAGTACTTC
TRBJ2-1 | NA | 14 | NA | TRBV7-6 | CASSISGTYNEQFF | TGTGCCAGCAGCATCTCCGGTACCTACAATGAGCAGTTCTTC
TRBJ1-2 | TRBD1 | 14 | once | TRBV2 | CASSPTGINYGYTF | TGTGCCAGCAGTCCGACAGGGATCAACTATGGCTACACCTTC
TRBJ1-1 | NA | 15 | NA | TRBV27 | CASSLREGRPTEAFF | TGTGCCAGCAGTTTAAGAGAAGGCAGGCCCACTGAAGCTTTCTTT
TRBJ2-3 | TRBD2 | 15 | NA | TRBV11-1 | CASTVRTSGTDTQYF | TGTGCCAGCACCGTAAGGACTAGCGGCACAGATACGCAGTATTTT
TRBJ2-5 | TRBD2 | 14 | medium-sized | TRBV7-9 | CASSLSGAGETQYF | TGTGCCAGCAGCTTGAGCGGGGCTGGTGAGACCCAGTACTTC
TRBJ1-1 | NA | 16 | NA | TRBV28 | CASSLWGVVLNTEAFF | TGTGCCAGCAGTTTATGGGGGGTGGTACTGAACACTGAAGCTTTCTTT
TRBJ1-5 | NA | 15 | few | TRBV28 | CASSYVQYSNQPQHF | TGTGCCAGCAGTTACGTCCAATATAGCAATCAGCCCCAGCATTTT
TRBJ2-7 | NA | 13 | NA | TRBV6-1 | CASSEGLAYEQYF | TGTGCCAGCAGTGAAGGACTAGCCTACGAGCAGTACTTC
TRBJ2-1 | TRBD2 | 19 | NA | TRBV4-3 | CASSQINQASGGQNNEQFF | TGCGCCAGCAGCCAGATTAATCAGGCTAGCGGGGGTCAGAACAATGAGCAGTTCTTC
TRBJ2-7 | TRBD1 | 13 | once | TRBV27 | CASSKDRRYEQYF | TGTGCCAGCAGTAAGGACAGGCGGTACGAGCAGTACTTC
TRBJ1-1 | NA | 12 | NA | TRBV14 | CASSLGRTEAFF | TGTGCCAGCAGCCTAGGACGGACTGAAGCTTTCTTT
TRBJ2-3 | TRBD2 | 15 | NA | TRBV28 | CASSSGLAGTDTQYF | TGTGCCAGCAGTTCCGGACTAGCGGGGACAGATACGCAGTATTTT
TRBJ1-5 | TRBD1 | 16 | NA | TRBV7-2 | CASSLVGTGGLQPQHF | TGTGCCAGCAGCTTAGTTGGGACAGGGGGCTTACAGCCCCAGCATTTT
TRBJ2-7 | NA | 15 | NA | TRBV28 | CASETRISSWGEQYF | TGTGCCAGCGAAACCCGGATTTCCTCTTGGGGGGAGCAGTACTTC
TRBJ2-5 | TRBD2 | 16 | NA | TRBV27 | CASSPGLAGRVETQYF | TGTGCCAGCAGTCCCGGACTAGCGGGAAGGGTAGAGACCCAGTACTTC
TRBJ1-3 | NA | 15 | NA | TRBV6-1 | CASSPPGRAGNTIYF | TGTGCCAGCAGTCCCCCAGGGAGGGCTGGAAACACCATATATTTT
TRBJ1-5 | TRBD1 | 15 | NA | TRBV5-1 | CASSLEGQGSQPQHF | TGCGCCAGCAGCTTGGAAGGACAGGGGTCTCAGCCCCAGCATTTT